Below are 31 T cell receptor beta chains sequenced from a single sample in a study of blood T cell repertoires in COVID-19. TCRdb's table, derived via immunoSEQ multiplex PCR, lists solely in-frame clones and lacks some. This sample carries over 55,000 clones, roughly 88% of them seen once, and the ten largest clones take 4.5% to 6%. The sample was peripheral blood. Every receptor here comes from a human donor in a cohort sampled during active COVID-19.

The CDR3 protein is CASSQAISPGTGGETQYF. In DNA form, the CDR3 reads TGCGCCAGCAGCCAAGCAATATCACCCGGGACAGGGGGCGAGACCCAGTACTTC. This rearrangement joins TRBV4-1 to TRBJ2-5; 12 positions agree with TRBD1. The CDR3 covers 18 residues. The germline CDR1 and CDR2 sequences are MGHRA and YSYEKL. Losses at the gene ends were 1 base for V and 5 bases for J; bases not matched to a gene: 11.

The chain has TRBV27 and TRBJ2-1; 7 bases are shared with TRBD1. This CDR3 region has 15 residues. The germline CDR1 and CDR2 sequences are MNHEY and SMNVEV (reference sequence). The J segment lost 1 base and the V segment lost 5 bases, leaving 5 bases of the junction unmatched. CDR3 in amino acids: CASSPRQGSYNEQFF. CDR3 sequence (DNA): TGTGCCAGCAGTCCCAGACAGGGATCCTACAATGAGCAGTTCTTC.

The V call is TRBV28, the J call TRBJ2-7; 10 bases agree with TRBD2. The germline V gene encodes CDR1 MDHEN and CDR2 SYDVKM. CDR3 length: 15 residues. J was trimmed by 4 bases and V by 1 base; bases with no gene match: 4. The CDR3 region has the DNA TGTGCCAGCAGTTTATTGCAAGCGGGAGGGTACGAGCAGTACTTC. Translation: CASSLLQAGGYEQYF.

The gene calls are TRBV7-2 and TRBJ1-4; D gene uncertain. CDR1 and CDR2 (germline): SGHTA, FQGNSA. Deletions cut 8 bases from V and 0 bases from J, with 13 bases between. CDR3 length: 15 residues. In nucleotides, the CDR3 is TGTGCCAGCGCCAGCAGGCGGGCAACTAATGAAAAACTGTTTTTT. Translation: CASASRRATNEKLFF.

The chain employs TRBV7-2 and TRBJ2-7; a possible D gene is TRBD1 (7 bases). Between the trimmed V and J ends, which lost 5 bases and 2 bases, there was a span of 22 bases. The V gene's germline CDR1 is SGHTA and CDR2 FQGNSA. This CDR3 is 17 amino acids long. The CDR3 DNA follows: TGTGCCAGCAGCCGGGGGTCCGGACAGGAAAGGGCCTACGAGCAGTACTTC. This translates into CASSRGSGQERAYEQYF.

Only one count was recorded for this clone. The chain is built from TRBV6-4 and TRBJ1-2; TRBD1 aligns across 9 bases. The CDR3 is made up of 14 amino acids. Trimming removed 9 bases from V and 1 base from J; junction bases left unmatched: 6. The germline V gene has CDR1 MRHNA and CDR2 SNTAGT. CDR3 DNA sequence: TGTGCCAGGCCGGGACAGGGACATAACTATGGCTACACCTTC. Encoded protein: CARPGQGHNYGYTF.

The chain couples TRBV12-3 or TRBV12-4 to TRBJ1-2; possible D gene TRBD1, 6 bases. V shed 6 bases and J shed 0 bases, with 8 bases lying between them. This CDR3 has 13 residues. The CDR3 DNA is TGTGCCAGCAGGAGGACAGCTAACTATGGCTACACCTTC. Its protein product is CASRRTANYGYTF.

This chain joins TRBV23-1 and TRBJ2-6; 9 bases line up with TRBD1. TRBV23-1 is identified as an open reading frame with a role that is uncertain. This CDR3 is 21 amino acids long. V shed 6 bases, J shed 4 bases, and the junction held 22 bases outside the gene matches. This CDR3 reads CASRKRGARDRVSFGANVLTF. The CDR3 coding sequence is TGCGCCAGCAGGAAAAGAGGCGCCCGGGACAGGGTTTCATTCGGGGCCAACGTCCTGACTTTC.

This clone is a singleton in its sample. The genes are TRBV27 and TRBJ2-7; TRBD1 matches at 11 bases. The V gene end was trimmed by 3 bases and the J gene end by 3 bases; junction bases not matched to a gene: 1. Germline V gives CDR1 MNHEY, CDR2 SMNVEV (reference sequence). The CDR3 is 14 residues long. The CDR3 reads CASSFGTGGYEQYF. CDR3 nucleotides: TGTGCCAGCAGTTTTGGGACAGGGGGCTACGAGCAGTACTTC.

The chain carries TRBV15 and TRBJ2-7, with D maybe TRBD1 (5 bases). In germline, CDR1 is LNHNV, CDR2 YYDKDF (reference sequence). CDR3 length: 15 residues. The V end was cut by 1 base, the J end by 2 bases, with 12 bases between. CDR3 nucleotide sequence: TGTGCCACCAGCAGAGGAGGCGGACAAGCCTACGAGCAGTACTTC. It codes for CATSRGGGQAYEQYF.

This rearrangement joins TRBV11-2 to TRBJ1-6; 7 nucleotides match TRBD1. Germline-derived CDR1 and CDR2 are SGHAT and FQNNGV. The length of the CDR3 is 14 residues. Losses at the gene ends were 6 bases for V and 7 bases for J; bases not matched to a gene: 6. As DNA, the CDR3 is TGTGCCAGCAGGTTGGGACAGCGAAATTCACCCCTCCACTTT. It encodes CASRLGQRNSPLHF. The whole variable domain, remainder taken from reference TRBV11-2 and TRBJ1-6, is EAGVAQSPRYKIIEKRQSVAFWCNPISGHATLYWYQQILGQGPKLLIQFQNNGVVDDSQLPKDRFSAERLKGVDSTLKIQPAKLEDSAVYLCASRLGQRNSPLHFGNGTRLTVT.

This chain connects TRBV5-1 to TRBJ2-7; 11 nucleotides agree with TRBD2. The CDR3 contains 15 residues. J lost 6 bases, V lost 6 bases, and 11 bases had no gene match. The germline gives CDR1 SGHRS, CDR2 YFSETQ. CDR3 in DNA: TGCGCCAGCACCCCGGGGCTAGCGGGGGGAGGCGAGCAGTACTTC. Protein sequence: CASTPGLAGGGEQYF.

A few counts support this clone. CDR3 amino acids: CASSKSGGHYEQYF. CDR3 nucleotides: TGCGCCAGCAGCAAGAGCGGGGGGCACTACGAGCAGTACTTC. This chain uses TRBV5-1 with TRBJ2-7, with 9 positions matching TRBD2. Germline assignment: CDR1 SGHRS and CDR2 YFSETQ. After removal of 4 bases from V and 3 bases from J, the junction contained 5 bases not matched to a gene. CDR3 length equals 14 residues.

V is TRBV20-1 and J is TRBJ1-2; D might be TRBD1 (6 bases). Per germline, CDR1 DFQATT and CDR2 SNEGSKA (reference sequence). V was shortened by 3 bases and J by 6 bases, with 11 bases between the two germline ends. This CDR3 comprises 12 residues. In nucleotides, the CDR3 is TGCAGTGCTAGTCAAGGGGGTAATGGCTACACCTTC. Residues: CSASQGGNGYTF.

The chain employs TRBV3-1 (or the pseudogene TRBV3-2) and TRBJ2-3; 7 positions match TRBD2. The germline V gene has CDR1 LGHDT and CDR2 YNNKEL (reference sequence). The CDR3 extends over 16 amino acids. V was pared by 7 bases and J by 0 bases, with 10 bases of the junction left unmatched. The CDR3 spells CASNHVRRGSTDTQYF. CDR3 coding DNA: TGTGCCAGCAACCATGTCAGGCGGGGGAGCACAGATACGCAGTATTTT.

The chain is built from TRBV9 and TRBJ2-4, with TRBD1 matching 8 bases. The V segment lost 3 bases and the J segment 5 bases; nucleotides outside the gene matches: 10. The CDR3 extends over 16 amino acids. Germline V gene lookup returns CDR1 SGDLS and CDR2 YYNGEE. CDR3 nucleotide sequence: TGTGCCAGCAGCGGACGAATGACAGGGGCCCAAAACATTCAGTACTTC. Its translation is CASSGRMTGAQNIQYF.

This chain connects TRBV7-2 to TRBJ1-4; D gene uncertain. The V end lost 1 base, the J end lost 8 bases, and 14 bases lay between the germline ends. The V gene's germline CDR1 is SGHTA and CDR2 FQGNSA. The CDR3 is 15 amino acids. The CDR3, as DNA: TGTGCCAGCAGCTTAGAAATGGGGAGAATAGAAAAACTGTTTTTT. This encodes CASSLEMGRIEKLFF.

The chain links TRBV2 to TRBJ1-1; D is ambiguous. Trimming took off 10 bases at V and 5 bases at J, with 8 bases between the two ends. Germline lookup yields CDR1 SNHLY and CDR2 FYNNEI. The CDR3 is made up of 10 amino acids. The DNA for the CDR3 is TGTGCCAAAGGGAGGACTGAAGCTTTCTTT. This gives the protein CAKGRTEAFF.

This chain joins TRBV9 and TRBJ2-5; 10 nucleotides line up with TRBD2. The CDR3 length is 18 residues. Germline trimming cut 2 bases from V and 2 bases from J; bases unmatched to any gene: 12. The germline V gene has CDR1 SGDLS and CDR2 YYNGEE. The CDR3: CASSVGVAGGPKQETQYF. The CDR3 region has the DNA TGTGCCAGCAGCGTCGGGGTAGCGGGGGGACCCAAACAAGAGACCCAGTACTTC.

CDR3 protein: CASSLDTGFPGNTIYF. The CDR3 DNA reads as TGCGCCAGCAGTCTAGATACAGGTTTTCCTGGAAACACCATATATTTT. This chain connects TRBV23-1 to TRBJ1-3, with D possibly being TRBD1 (5 bases). TRBV23-1 has ORF status, its function being uncertain. V was trimmed by 4 bases and J by 2 bases, leaving 15 bases between them. The CDR3 runs to 16 residues.

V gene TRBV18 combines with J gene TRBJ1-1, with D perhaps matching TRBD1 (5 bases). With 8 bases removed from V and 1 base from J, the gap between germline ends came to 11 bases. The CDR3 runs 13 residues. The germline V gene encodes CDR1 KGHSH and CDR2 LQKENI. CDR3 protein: CASERQRNTEAFF. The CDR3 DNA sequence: TGTGCCAGCGAGAGACAGCGGAACACTGAAGCTTTCTTT. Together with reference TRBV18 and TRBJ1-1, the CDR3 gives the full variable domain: NAGVMQNPRHLVRRRGQEARLRCSPMKGHSHVYWYRQLPEEGLKFMVYLQKENIIDESGMPKERFSAEFPKEGPSILRIQQVVRGDSAAYFCASERQRNTEAFFGQGTRLTVV.

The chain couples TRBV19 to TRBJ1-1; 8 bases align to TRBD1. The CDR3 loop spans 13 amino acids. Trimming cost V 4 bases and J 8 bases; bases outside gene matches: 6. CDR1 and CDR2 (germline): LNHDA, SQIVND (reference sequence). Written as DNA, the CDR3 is TGTGCCAGTAGTACCACAGGGGGTTGGGAAGCTTTCTTT. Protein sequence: CASSTTGGWEAFF. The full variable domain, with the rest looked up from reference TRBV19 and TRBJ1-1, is DGGITQSPKYLFRKEGQNVTLSCEQNLNHDAMYWYRQDPGQGLRLIYYSQIVNDFQKGDIAEGYSVSREKKESFPLTVTSAQKNPTAFYLCASSTTGGWEAFFGQGTRLTVV.

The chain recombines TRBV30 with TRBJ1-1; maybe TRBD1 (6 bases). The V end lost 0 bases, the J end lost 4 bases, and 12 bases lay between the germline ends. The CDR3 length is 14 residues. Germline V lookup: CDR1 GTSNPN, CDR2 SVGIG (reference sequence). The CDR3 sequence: CAWSVYRAATEAFF. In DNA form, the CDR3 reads TGTGCCTGGAGTGTTTACAGGGCGGCCACTGAAGCTTTCTTT.

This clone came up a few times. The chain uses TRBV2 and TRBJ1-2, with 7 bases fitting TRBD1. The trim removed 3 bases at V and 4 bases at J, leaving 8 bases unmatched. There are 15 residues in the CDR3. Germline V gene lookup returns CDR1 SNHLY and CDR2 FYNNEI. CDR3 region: CASSDQGGGTYGYTF. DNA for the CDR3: TGTGCCAGCAGTGACCAGGGGGGAGGAACCTATGGCTACACCTTC.

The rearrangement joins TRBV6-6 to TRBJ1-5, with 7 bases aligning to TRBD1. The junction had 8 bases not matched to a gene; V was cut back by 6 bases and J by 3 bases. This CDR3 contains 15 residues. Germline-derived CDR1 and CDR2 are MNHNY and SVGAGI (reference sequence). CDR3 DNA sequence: TGTGCCAGCAGACCTACGGGGACAGCCAATCAGCCCCAGCATTTT. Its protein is CASRPTGTANQPQHF.

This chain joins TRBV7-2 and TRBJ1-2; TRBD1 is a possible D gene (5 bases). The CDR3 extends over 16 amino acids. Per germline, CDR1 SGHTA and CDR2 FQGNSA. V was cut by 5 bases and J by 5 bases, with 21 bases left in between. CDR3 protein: CASSNRGRKEGYGYTF. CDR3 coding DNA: TGTGCCAGCAGCAACCGGGGGAGGAAGGAGGGTTATGGCTACACCTTC.

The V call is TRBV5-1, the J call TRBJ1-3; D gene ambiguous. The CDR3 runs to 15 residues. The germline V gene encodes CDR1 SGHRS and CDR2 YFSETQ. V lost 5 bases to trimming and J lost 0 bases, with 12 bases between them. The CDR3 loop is CASSPSGSSGNTIYF. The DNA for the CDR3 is TGCGCCAGCAGTCCGTCCGGGAGCTCTGGAAACACCATATATTTT.

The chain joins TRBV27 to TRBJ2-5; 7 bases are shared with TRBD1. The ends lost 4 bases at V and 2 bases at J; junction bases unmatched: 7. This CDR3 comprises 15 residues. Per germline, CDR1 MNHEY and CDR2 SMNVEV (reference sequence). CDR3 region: CASSSSRDRQETQYF. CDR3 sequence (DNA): TGTGCCAGCAGTTCCTCCCGGGACAGACAAGAGACCCAGTACTTC.

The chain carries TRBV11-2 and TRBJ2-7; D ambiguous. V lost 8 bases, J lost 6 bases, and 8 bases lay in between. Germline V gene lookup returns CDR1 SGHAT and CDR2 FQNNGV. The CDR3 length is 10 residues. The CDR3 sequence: CASARTEQYF. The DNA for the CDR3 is TGTGCCAGCGCCAGAACCGAGCAGTACTTC.

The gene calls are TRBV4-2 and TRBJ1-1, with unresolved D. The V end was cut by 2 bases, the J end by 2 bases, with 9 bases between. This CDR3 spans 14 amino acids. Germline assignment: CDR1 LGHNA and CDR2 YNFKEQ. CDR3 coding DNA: TGTGCCAGCAGCCAATTATCGGGAAACACTGAAGCTTTCTTT. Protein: CASSQLSGNTEAFF.

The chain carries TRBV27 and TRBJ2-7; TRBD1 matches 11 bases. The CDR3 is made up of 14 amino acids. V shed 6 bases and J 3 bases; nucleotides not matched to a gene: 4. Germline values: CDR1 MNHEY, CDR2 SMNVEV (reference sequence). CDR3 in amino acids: CASRPGQGVYEQYF. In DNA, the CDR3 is TGTGCCAGCAGACCGGGACAGGGGGTCTACGAGCAGTACTTC.